This is a list of T cell receptor beta chains from one sample in a study of chemoradiotherapy in HPV16-positive cancers. Produced via immunoSEQ multiplex PCR; TCRdb's table is partial and in-frame only. The sample consists of almost 3,000 clones, about nine tenths of them appearing once. This specimen consisted of tumor tissue, obtained from a patient who underwent chemoradiotherapy. The receptors stem from a human donor with HPV-associated anogenital cancer. Both conserved end residues are part of each CDR3. D genes are given only for firm matches. Clone size appears in some rows only: once, few, many, or a class for an expanded clone.

size	D	V	J	CDR3	DNA
.	.	TRBV19	TRBJ1-3	CASSPPLGTPGNTIYF	TGTGCCAGTAGTCCACCCTTAGGGACACCTGGAAACACCATATATTTT
.	.	TRBV19	TRBJ2-5	CASSMTRGETQYF	TGTGCCAGTAGTATGACCAGGGGAGAGACCCAGTACTTC
.	.	TRBV21-1	TRBJ2-7	CASAKDNEQYF	TGTGCCAGCGCCAAAGATAACGAGCAGTACTTC
once	.	TRBV5-1	TRBJ2-1	CASSLEIAAVNEQFF	TGCGCCAGCAGCTTGGAAATAGCGGCTGTCAATGAGCAGTTCTTC
.	.	TRBV9	TRBJ2-7	CASSVGRISSYEQYF	TGTGCCAGCAGCGTAGGGCGGATTAGCTCCTACGAGCAGTACTTC
.	.	TRBV7-9	TRBJ2-3	CAGGGDSTDTQYF	TGTGCCGGAGGGGGCGACAGCACAGATACGCAGTATTTT
.	.	TRBV14	TRBJ2-6	CASSQKKQGRAKGANVLTF	TGTGCCAGCAGCCAAAAAAAACAGGGGAGGGCCAAGGGAGCCAACGTCCTGACTTTC
.	TRBD2	TRBV19	TRBJ2-7	CASSYPGGLAGGQDEQYF	TGTGCCAGTAGTTATCCCGGGGGGCTAGCGGGAGGTCAAGACGAGCAGTACTTC
.	TRBD2	TRBV2	TRBJ2-5	CASTPYALAGTRRETQYF	TGTGCCAGCACCCCTTACGCACTAGCGGGAACCAGGCGGGAGACCCAGTACTTC
.	.	TRBV28	TRBJ2-4	CASYSPPSPKNIQYF	TGTGCCAGCTACTCCCCCCCGAGCCCCAAAAACATTCAGTACTTC
.	.	TRBV29-1	TRBJ1-1	CSVGENTEAFF	TGCAGCGTTGGAGAGAACACTGAAGCTTTCTTT
.	.	TRBV18	TRBJ2-1	CASSPLLYEQFF	TGTGCCAGCTCACCCCTACTATATGAGCAGTTCTTC
.	.	TRBV7-3	TRBJ2-2	CASSFRGGTGELFF	TGTGCCAGCAGCTTTAGGGGCGGAACCGGGGAGCTGTTTTTT
.	TRBD1	TRBV6-6	TRBJ1-2	CASSYLGTGGDYGYTF	TGTGCCAGCAGTTACCTAGGGACAGGGGGCGACTATGGCTACACCTTC
.	.	TRBV27	TRBJ1-5	CASAFPGTNQPQHF	TGTGCCAGCGCCTTCCCGGGGACCAATCAGCCCCAGCATTTT
.	.	TRBV7-2	TRBJ2-3	CASSSDRAITDTQYF	TGTGCCAGCAGCTCGGATCGGGCGATCACAGATACGCAGTATTTT
.	TRBD2	TRBV9	TRBJ2-1	CASSVGSGSNEQFF	TGTGCCAGCAGCGTCGGTAGCGGGAGCAATGAGCAGTTCTTC
.	.	TRBV6-1	TRBJ2-7	CASSAHYSYEQYF	TGTGCCAGCAGTGCTCACTACTCCTACGAGCAGTACTTC
.	TRBD2	TRBV7-9	TRBJ2-1	CASSRGRPSGSTHEQFF	TGTGCCAGCAGCCGGGGGAGACCTAGCGGGAGTACCCATGAGCAGTTCTTC
.	TRBD1	TRBV15	TRBJ2-5	CATSRQGTGGRGETQYF	TGTGCCACCAGCAGACAGGGGACAGGGGGCCGCGGGGAGACCCAGTACTTC
.	.	TRBV27	TRBJ1-2	CASSFTTGAGDYTF	TGTGCCAGCAGTTTCACTACGGGCGCGGGCGACTACACCTTC
.	.	TRBV29-1	TRBJ1-1	CSVEGRQGRSTEAFF	TGCAGCGTGGAAGGTCGGCAGGGACGGAGTACTGAAGCTTTCTTT
.	.	TRBV23-1	TRBJ1-1	CASSQSWLSDMNTEAFF	TGCGCCAGCAGTCAATCGTGGTTAAGCGATATGAACACTGAAGCTTTCTTT
.	.	TRBV25-1	TRBJ2-5	CASSFGETQYF	TGTGCCAGCAGTTTCGGAGAGACCCAGTACTTC
.	.	TRBV6-5	TRBJ2-7	CASSSTWGNEQYF	TGTGCCAGCAGTTCAACTTGGGGCAACGAGCAGTACTTC
.	.	TRBV9	TRBJ1-5	CASPKVGNELYSNQPQHF	TGTGCCAGCCCCAAAGTCGGAAACGAACTGTATAGCAATCAGCCCCAGCATTTT
.	.	TRBV6-5	TRBJ2-4	CASSPPEQINIQYF	TGTGCCAGCAGTCCGCCGGAGCAGATAAACATTCAGTACTTC
.	.	TRBV21-1	TRBJ2-4	CASSTPDRAFSFGNIQYF	TGTGCCAGCAGCACTCCCGACAGGGCTTTTAGTTTCGGGAACATTCAGTACTTC
.	TRBD1	TRBV5-4	TRBJ2-3	CASYRDRAADTQYF	TGTGCCTCCTACCGGGACAGGGCAGCAGATACGCAGTATTTT
.	TRBD2	TRBV29-1	TRBJ2-3	CSGGRREGETQYF	TGCAGTGGGGGGAGGCGGGAGGGGGAAACGCAGTATTTT
.	TRBD1	TRBV7-2	TRBJ2-5	CASSPRTGVETQYF	TGTGCCAGCAGCCCAAGGACAGGGGTTGAGACCCAGTACTTC
.	.	TRBV19	TRBJ2-1	CASSQTGGDEQFF	TGTGCCAGTAGTCAGACAGGCGGGGATGAGCAGTTCTTC
.	.	TRBV19	TRBJ2-3	CASNSELAHTDTQYF	TGTGCCAGTAACTCCGAGCTAGCCCACACAGATACGCAGTATTTT
.	.	TRBV5-5	TRBJ2-7	CASGVAGAPYEQYF	TGTGCCAGCGGCGTCGCAGGGGCCCCCTACGAGCAGTACTTC
.	.	TRBV19	TRBJ1-1	CASSIGTTEAFF	TGTGCCAGTAGTATCGGGACCACTGAGGCTTTCTTT
.	.	TRBV5-1	TRBJ1-2	CASSSEGGRDYGYTF	TGCGCCAGCAGCTCCGAGGGGGGGCGGGACTATGGCTACACCTTC
.	.	TRBV5-6	TRBJ1-4	CASSWGRQRVGEKLFF	TGTGCCAGCAGCTGGGGAAGACAGAGGGTGGGAGAAAAACTGTTTTTT
.	.	TRBV6-5	TRBJ2-7	CASSAGLLGEQYF	TGTGCCAGCAGTGCGGGACTTCTGGGCGAGCAGTACTTC
few	.	TRBV5-4	TRBJ1-1	CASPELGAFF	TGTGCCAGCCCCGAGTTGGGAGCTTTCTTT
.	TRBD1	TRBV19	TRBJ2-1	CASSIDEGQGAYNEQFF	TGTGCCAGTAGTATAGATGAGGGACAGGGGGCATACAATGAGCAGTTCTTC
.	TRBD2	TRBV19	TRBJ2-2	CASSGGLAGWVAGELFF	TGTGCCAGTAGTGGAGGACTAGCGGGATGGGTGGCCGGGGAGCTGTTTTTT
.	TRBD1	TRBV7-2	TRBJ1-2	CASSLVSQGAYGYTF	TGTGCCAGCAGCTTAGTTTCCCAGGGGGCGTATGGCTACACCTTC
.	.	TRBV11-1	TRBJ2-1	CASSSSGAGINEQFF	TGTGCCAGCAGCTCCTCAGGGGCGGGTATCAATGAGCAGTTCTTC
.	TRBD1	TRBV5-6	TRBJ2-7	CASSLEKQGGMRYEQYF	TGTGCCAGCAGCTTGGAGAAACAGGGGGGTATGAGATACGAGCAGTACTTC
.	.	TRBV6-5	TRBJ2-4	CASSYSMSNENIQYF	TGTGCCAGCAGTTACTCAATGTCTAACGAAAACATTCAGTACTTC
.	TRBD1	TRBV2	TRBJ1-5	CASSRTGGNQPQHF	TGTGCCAGCAGTCGGACAGGGGGCAATCAGCCCCAGCATTTT
.	.	TRBV28	TRBJ1-5	CASRKASGLGQPQHF	TGTGCCAGCAGAAAGGCAAGCGGGCTGGGTCAGCCCCAGCATTTT
.	.	TRBV7-6	TRBJ1-1	CASSSNPTGKEAFF	TGTGCCAGCAGCTCCAATCCGACAGGAAAAGAAGCTTTCTTT
.	TRBD1	TRBV30	TRBJ1-5	CAWSARSGRGGSNQPQHF	TGTGCCTGGAGTGCACGGTCTGGCAGGGGGGGTAGCAATCAGCCCCAGCATTTT
.	.	TRBV5-1	TRBJ1-4	CASSLAGGYEKLFF	TGCGCCAGCAGCTTGGCCGGCGGGTATGAAAAACTGTTTTTT
.	.	TRBV2	TRBJ2-7	CASKVESRFEQYF	TGTGCCAGCAAAGTCGAATCCAGGTTCGAGCAGTACTTC
.	.	TRBV5-1	TRBJ2-5	CASSPPTGGGTETQYF	TGCGCCAGCAGTCCGCCTACAGGGGGGGGAACAGAGACCCAGTACTTC
.	TRBD1	TRBV14	TRBJ2-5	CASSQAAGQGPKWYF	TGTGCCAGCAGCCAAGCGGCCGGACAGGGACCCAAGTGGTACTTC
.	TRBD1	TRBV5-1	TRBJ2-5	CASSSNFDRGHETQYF	TGCGCCAGCAGCTCCAACTTCGACAGGGGCCACGAGACCCAGTACTTC
.	.	TRBV5-5	TRBJ2-1	CASSSHGRAYNEQFF	TGTGCCAGCAGCTCCCATGGTAGGGCTTACAATGAGCAGTTCTTC
once	.	TRBV28	TRBJ1-5	CASRILGRGNQPQHF	TGTGCCAGCAGGATACTCGGTCGCGGCAATCAGCCCCAGCATTTT
.	.	TRBV11-3	TRBJ2-2	CASSLGPGGELFF	TGTGCCAGCAGCTTAGGACCGGGAGGGGAGCTGTTTTTT
.	TRBD1	TRBV19	TRBJ2-7	CASTPRDRTYEQYF	TGTGCCAGTACCCCTCGGGACAGGACCTACGAGCAGTACTTC
.	TRBD2	TRBV7-2	TRBJ2-7	CASSLSAGAGYEQYF	TGTGCCAGCAGCTTATCAGCGGGAGCCGGATATGAGCAGTACTTC